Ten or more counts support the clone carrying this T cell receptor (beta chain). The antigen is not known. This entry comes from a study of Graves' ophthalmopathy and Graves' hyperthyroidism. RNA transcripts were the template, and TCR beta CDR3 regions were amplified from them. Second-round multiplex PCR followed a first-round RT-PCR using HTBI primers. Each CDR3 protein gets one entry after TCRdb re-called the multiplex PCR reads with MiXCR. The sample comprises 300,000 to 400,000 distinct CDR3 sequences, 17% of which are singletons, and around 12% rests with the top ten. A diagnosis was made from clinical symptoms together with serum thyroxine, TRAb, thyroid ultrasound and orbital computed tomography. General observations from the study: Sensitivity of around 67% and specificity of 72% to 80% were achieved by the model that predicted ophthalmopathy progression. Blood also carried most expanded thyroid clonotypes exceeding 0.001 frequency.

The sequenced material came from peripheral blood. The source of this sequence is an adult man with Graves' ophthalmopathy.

CDR3: CSVSDRTNQPQHF. CDR3 in DNA: TGCAGCGTAAGTGACAGAACCAATCAGCCCCAGCATTTT. This chain links TRBV29-1 with TRBJ1-5, with a tentative D call TRBD1 (5 bases). This CDR3 contains 13 residues. CDR1 SQVTM and CDR2 ANQGSEA come from the germline V gene. Trimming removed 6 bases from V and 3 bases from J, with 12 bases in between.